This TCR beta chain comes out of a study of cytomegalovirus exposure and HLA in healthy donors. Study conclusions and caveats: A missense DCLRE1C variant was associated with V- and J-gene trimming of TCR beta chains in a later analysis, and an independent cohort replicated the association. The study designated 164 TCR beta chains cytomegalovirus-associated.

Researchers ran the PCR with 60 Vbeta and 13 Jbeta primers. The method was immunoSEQ multiplex PCR; TCRdb's version includes in-frame clones alone and lacks a portion of them. The table has over 130,000 clones, approximately 60% seen once. In its sample, this clone was seen a few times. Antigen unknown. Germline V gene sequence: CDR1 SGHNT, CDR2 YYREEE (reference sequence). The CDR3 runs to 15 residues. The V gene lost 0 bases and the J gene lost 0 bases, with 9 bases spanning the gap. The chain has TRBV5-4 and TRBJ1-2; D is unclear. The clonotype was recovered from a woman aged 55-69 years in good health and CMV-seropositive. Sequenced sample: PBMCs. In nucleotides, the CDR3 is TGTGCCAGCAGCTTGGGAGGCGGTCCTAACTATGGCTACACCTTC. It yields the protein CASSLGGGPNYGYTF.